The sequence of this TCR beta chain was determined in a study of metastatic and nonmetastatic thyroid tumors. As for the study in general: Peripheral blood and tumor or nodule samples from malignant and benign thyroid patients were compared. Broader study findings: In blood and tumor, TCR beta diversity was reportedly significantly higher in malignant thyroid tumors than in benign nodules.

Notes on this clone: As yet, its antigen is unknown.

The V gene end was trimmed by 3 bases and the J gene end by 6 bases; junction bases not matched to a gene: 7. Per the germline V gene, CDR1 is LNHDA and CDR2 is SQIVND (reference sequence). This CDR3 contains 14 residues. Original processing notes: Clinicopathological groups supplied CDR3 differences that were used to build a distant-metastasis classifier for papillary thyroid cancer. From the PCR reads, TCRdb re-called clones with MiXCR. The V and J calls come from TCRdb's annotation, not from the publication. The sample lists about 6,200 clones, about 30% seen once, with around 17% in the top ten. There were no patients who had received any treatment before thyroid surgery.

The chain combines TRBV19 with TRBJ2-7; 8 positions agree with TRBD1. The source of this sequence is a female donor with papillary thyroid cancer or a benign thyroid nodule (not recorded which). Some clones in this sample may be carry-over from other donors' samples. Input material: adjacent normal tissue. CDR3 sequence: CASSISTGEVEQYF. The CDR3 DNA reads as TGTGCCAGTAGTATTTCGACAGGGGAAGTCGAGCAGTACTTC. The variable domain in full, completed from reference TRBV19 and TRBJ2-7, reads DGGITQSPKYLFRKEGQNVTLSCEQNLNHDAMYWYRQDPGQGLRLIYYSQIVNDFQKGDIAEGYSVSREKKESFPLTVTSAQKNPTAFYLCASSISTGEVEQYFGPGTRLTVT.